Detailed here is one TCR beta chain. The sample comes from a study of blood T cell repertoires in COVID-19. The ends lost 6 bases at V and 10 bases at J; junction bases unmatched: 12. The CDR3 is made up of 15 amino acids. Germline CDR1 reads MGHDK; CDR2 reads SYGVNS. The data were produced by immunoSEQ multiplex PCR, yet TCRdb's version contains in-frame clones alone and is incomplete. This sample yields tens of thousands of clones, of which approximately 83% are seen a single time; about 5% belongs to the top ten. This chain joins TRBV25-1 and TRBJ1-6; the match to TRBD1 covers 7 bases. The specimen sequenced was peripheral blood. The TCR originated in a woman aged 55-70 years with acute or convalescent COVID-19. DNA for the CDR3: TGTGCCAGCAGCAACAAAGGACAGGCCACCTCACCCCTCCACTTT. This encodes CASSNKGQATSPLHF.